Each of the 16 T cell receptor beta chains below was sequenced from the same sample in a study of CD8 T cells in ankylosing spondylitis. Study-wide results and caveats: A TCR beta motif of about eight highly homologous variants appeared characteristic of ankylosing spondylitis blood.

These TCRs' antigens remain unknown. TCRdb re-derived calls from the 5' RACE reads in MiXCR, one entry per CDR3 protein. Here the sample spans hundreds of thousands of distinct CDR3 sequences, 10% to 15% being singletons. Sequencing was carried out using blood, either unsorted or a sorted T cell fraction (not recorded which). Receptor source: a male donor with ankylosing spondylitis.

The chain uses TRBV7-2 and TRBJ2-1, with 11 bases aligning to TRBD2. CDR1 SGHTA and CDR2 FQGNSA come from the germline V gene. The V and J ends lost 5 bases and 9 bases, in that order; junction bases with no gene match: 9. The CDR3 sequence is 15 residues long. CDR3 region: CASSGLAGGPFEQFF. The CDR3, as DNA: TGTGCCAGCAGCGGATTAGCGGGAGGGCCTTTTGAGCAGTTCTTC.

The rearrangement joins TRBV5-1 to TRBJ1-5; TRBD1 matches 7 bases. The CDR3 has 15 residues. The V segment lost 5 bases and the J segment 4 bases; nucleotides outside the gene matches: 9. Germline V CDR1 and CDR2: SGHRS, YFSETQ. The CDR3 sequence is CASRPTGTENQPQHF. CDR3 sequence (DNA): TGCGCCAGCAGACCAACCGGGACAGAGAATCAGCCCCAGCATTTT.

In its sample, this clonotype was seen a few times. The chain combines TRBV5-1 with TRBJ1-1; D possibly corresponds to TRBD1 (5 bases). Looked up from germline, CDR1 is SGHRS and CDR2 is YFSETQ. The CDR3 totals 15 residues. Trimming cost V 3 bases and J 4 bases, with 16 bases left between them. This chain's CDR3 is CASSWEGGRGTEAFF. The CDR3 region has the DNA TGCGCCAGCAGCTGGGAAGGAGGTAGGGGCACTGAAGCTTTCTTT.

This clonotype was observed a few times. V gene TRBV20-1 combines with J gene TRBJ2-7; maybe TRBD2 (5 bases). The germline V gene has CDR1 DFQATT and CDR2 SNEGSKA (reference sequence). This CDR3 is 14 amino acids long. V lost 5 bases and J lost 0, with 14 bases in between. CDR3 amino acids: CSAVVDSGSYEQYF. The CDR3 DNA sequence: TGCAGTGCTGTCGTGGACTCAGGCTCCTACGAGCAGTACTTC.

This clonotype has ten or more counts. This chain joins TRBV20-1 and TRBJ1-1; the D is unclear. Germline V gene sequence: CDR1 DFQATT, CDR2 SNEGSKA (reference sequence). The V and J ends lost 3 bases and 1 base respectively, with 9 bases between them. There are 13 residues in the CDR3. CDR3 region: CSASVNSNTEAFF. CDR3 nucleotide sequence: TGCAGTGCTAGCGTGAATTCGAACACTGAAGCTTTCTTT.

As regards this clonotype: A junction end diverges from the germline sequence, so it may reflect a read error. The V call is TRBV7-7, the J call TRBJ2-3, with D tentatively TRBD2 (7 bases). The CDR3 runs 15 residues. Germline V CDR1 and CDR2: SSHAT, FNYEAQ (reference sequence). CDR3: CASTPPAGAADTQYF. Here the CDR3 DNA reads TGTGCTAGCACCCCACCGGCGGGGGCCGCAGATACGCAGTATTTT.

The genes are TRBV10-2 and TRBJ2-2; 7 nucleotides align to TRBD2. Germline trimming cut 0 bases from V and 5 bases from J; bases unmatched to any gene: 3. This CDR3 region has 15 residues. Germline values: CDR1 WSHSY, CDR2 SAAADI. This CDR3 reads CASSESTGGTGELFF. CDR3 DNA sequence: TGCGCCAGCAGTGAGTCGACCGGGGGGACCGGGGAGCTGTTTTTT.

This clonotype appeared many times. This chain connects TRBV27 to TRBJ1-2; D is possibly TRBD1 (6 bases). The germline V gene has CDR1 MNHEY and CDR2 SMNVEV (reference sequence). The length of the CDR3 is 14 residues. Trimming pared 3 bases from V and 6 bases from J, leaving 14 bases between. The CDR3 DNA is TGTGCCAGCAGTTTCCTAGGGGGAAAGGATGGCTACACCTTC. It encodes CASSFLGGKDGYTF.

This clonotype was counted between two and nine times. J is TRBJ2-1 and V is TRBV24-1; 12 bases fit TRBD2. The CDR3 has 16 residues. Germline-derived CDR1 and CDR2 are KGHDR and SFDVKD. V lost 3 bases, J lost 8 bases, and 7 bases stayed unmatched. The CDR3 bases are TGTGCCACCAGTGATCCAGGACTAGCGGGATCCGATGAGCAGTTCTTC. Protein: CATSDPGLAGSDEQFF.

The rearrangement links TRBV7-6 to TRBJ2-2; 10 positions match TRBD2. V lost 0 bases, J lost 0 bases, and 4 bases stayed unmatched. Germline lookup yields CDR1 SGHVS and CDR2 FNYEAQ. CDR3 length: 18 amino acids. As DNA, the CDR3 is TGTGCCAGCAGCTTAGCGGTAGGACTAGCGGCGAACACCGGGGAGCTGTTTTTT. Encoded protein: CASSLAVGLAANTGELFF.

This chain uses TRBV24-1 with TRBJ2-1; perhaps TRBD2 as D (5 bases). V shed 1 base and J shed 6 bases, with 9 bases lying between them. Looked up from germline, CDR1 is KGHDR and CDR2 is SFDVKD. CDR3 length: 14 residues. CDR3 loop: CATSDFRGLNEQFF. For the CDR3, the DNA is TGTGCCACCAGTGATTTTCGAGGGCTCAATGAGCAGTTCTTC.

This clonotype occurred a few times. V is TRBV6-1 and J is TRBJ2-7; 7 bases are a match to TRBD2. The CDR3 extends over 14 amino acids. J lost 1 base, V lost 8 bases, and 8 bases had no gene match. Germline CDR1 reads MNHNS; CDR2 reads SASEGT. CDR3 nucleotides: TGTGCCAGCGGCCGCGGGGGTCCATCCTACGAGCAGTACTTC. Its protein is CASGRGGPSYEQYF.

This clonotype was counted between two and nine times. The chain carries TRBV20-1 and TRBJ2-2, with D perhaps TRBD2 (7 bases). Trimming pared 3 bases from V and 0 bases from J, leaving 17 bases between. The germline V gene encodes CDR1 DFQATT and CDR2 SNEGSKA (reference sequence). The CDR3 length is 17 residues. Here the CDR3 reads CSARGGASPSNTGELFF. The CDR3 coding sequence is TGCAGTGCTAGGGGGGGGGCCTCCCCCTCGAACACCGGGGAGCTGTTTTTT.

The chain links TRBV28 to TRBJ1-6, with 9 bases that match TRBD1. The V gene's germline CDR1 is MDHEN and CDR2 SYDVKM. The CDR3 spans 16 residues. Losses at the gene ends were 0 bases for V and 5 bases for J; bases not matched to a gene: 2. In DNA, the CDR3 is TGTGCCAGCAGTTTATGGACAGGGGGAAATAATTCACCCCTCCACTTT. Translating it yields CASSLWTGGNNSPLHF.

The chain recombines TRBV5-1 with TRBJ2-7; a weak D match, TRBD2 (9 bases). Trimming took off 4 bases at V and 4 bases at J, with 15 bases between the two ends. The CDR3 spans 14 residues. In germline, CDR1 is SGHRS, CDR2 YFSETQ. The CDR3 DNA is TGCGCCAGCAGCGCGGGGGGGACAGGTTACGAGCAGTACTTC. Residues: CASSAGGTGYEQYF.

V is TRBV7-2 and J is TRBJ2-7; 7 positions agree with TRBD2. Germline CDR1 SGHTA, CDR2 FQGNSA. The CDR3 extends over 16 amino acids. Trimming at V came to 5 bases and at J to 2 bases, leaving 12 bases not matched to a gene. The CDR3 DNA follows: TGTGCCAGCAGCCCAAGGTTGGCGGGAGCTACCTACGAGCAGTACTTC. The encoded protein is CASSPRLAGATYEQYF.